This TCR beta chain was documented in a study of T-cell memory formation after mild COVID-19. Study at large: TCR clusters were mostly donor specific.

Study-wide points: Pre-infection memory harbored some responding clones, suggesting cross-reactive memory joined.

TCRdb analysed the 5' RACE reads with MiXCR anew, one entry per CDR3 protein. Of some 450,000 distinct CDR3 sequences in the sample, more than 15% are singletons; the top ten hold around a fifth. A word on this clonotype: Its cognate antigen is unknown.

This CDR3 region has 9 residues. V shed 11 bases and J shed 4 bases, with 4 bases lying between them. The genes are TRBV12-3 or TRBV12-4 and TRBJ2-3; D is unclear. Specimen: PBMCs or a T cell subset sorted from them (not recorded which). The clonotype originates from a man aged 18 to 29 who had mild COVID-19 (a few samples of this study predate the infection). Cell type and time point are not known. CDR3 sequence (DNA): TGTGCCCCCCCAGATACGCAGTATTTT. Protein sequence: CAPPDTQYF.